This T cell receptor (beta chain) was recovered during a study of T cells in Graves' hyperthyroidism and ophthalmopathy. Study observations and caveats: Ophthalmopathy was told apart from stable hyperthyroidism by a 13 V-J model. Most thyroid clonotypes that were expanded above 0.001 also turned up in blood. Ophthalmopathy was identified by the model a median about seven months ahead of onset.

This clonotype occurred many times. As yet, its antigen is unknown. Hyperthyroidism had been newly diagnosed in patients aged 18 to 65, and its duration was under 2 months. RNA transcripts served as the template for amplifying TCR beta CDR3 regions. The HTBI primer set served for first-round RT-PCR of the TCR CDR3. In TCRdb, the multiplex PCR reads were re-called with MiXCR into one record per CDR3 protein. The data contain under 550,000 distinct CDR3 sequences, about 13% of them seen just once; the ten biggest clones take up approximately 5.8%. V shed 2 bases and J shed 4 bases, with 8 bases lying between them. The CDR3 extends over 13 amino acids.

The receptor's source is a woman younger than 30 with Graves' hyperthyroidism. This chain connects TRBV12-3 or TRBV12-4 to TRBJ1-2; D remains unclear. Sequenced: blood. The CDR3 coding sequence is TGTGCCAGCAGTTTACGGGAGGTCTATGGCTACACCTTC. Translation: CASSLREVYGYTF.